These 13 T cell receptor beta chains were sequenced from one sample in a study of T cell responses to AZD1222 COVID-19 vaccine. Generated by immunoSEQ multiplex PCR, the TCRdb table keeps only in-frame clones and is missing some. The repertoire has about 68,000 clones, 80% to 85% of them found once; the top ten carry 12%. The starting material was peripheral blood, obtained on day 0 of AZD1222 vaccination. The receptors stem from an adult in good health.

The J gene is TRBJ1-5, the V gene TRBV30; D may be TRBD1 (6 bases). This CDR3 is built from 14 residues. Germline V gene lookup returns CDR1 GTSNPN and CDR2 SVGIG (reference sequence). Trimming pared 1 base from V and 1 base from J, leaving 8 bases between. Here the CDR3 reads CAWSGGASNQPQHF. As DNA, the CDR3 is TGTGCCTGGAGTGGGGGGGCCAGCAATCAGCCCCAGCATTTT.

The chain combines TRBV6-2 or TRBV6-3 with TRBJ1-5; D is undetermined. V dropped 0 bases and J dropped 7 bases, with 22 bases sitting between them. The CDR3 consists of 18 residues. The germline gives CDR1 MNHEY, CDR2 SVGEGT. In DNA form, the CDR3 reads TGTGCCAGCAGTTACTCTTGGGCAAGCGCAGGCCTCGGCCAGCCCCAGCATTTT. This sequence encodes CASSYSWASAGLGQPQHF.

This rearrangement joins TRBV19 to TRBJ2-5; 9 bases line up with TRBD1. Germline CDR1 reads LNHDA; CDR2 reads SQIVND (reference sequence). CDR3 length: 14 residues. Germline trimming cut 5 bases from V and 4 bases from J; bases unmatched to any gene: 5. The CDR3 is CASSVGTGRETQYF. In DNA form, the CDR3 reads TGTGCCAGTAGTGTCGGGACAGGGCGAGAGACCCAGTACTTC.

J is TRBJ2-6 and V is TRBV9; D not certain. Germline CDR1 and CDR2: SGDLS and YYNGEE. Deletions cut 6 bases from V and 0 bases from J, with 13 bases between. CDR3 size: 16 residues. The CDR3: CASTPDRDSGANVLTF. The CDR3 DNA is TGTGCCAGCACCCCCGACCGCGACTCTGGGGCCAACGTCCTGACTTTC.

CDR3 DNA: TGTGCCACCAGTGATTCCAGGTCCTCCACCGGGGAGCTGTTTTTT. The encoded protein is CATSDSRSSTGELFF. The V and J genes are TRBV24-1 and TRBJ2-2; no firm D call. This CDR3 is built from 15 residues. CDR1 KGHDR and CDR2 SFDVKD come from the germline V gene. Between the trimmed V and J ends, which lost 2 bases and 4 bases, there was a span of 10 bases.

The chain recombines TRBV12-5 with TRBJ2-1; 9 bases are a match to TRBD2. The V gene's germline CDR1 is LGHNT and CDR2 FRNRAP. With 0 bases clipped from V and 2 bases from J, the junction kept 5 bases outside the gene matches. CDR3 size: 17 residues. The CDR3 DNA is TGTGCTAGTGGTTTGGTACTTGCGGGGGGGACCTACAATGAGCAGTTCTTC. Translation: CASGLVLAGGTYNEQFF.

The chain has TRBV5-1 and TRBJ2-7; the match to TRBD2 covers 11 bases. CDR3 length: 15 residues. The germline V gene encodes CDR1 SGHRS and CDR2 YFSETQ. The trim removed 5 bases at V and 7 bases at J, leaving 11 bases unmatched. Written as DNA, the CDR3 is TGCGCCAGCAGTCCTGAGGGACTAGCGGCAGGAGAGCAGTACTTC. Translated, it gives CASSPEGLAAGEQYF.

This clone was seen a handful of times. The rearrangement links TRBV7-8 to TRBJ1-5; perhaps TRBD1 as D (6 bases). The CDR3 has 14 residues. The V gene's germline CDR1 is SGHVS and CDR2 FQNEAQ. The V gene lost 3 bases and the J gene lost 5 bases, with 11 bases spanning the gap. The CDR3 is CASSLGGRDQPQHF. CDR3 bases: TGTGCCAGCAGCTTGGGGGGGCGCGATCAGCCCCAGCATTTT.

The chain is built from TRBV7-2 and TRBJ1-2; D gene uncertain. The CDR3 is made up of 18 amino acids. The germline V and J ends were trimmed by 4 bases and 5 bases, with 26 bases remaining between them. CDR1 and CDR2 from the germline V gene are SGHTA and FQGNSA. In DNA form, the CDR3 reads TGTGCCAGCAGCTCCCCAGGCCAAACGGTTCACATTATATATGGCTACACCTTC. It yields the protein CASSSPGQTVHIIYGYTF.

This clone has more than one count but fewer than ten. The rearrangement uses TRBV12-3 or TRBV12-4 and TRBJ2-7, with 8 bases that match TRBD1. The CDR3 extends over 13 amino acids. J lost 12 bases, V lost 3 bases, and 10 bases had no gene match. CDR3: CASSLMAGGVPYF. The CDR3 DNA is TGTGCCAGCAGTTTGATGGCAGGGGGCGTTCCGTACTTC.

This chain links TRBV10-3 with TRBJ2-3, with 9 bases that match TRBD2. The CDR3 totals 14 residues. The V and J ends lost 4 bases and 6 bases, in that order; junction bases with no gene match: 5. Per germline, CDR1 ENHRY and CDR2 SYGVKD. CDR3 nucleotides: TGTGCCATCAGTGTCGGGACTAGCCTCGATACGCAGTATTTT. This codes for CAISVGTSLDTQYF.

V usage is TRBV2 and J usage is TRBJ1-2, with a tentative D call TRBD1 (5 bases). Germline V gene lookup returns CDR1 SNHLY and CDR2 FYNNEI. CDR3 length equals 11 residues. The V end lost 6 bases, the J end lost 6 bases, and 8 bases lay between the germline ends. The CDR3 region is CASRRQNGYTF. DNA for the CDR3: TGTGCCAGCAGGAGACAGAATGGCTACACCTTC.

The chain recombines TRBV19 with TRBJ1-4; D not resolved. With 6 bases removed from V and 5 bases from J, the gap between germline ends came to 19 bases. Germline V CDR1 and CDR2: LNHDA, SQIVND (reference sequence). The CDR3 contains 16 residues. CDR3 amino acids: CASRSIRSGPNEKLFF. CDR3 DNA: TGTGCCAGTAGATCAATAAGGTCTGGGCCCAATGAAAAACTGTTTTTT.